This T cell receptor (beta chain) was sequenced in a study of T-cell reconstitution after alpha-beta-depleted transplantation in children. Findings and limits, study-wide: Surviving recipient T cells and thymic progenitors accounted for the high day-60 TCRbeta diversity observed in some patients. One year after transplant, T-cell counts and diversity came mostly from newly produced T cells. Two months or so post-transplant, alpha-beta T cells reportedly derived from several hundred expanded graft clones.

This clonotype was counted between two and nine times. Its specificity is not known. The CDR3 contains 16 residues. Looked up from germline, CDR1 is SGHTA and CDR2 is FQGTGA. J gave up 7 bases and V 5 bases, and 14 bases lay outside the gene matches. Unique molecular identifiers were incorporated into the prepared TCRbeta library. TCRdb analysed the PCR reads with MiXCR anew, one entry per CDR3 protein. The top ten clones hold around 5.3% of a sample with around 800,000 distinct CDR3 sequences, roughly 15% of them seen once. The chain uses TRBV7-3 and TRBJ2-1, with 7 positions matching TRBD1. This clonotype was obtained from a male patient between 5 and 17 years old who had a stem cell transplant for acute lymphoblastic leukemia, so the T cells may come from the graft donor. The material was PBMCs, mostly from graft donor cells, obtained 360 days after TCRalphabeta/CD19-depleted stem cell transplant. The CDR3 reads CASSPGARGIRNEQFF. The CDR3 DNA reads as TGTGCCAGCAGCCCCGGGGCCAGGGGGATAAGAAATGAGCAGTTCTTC.